This T cell receptor (beta chain) was identified in a study of T cell responses to AZD1222 COVID-19 vaccine. General study findings and limits: Receipt of two AZD1222 doses was followed by a rise in Spike-specific TCR breadth and depth. Only a handful of AZD1222 recipients were seropositive at baseline. It was only after the peak T cell response that any repertoires were sampled.

V lost 3 bases and J lost 7, with 12 bases in between. CDR1 is SGHAT and CDR2 is FQNNGV in the germline V gene. There are 13 residues in the CDR3. On this clone: No antigen is known for it.

Repertoires were generated with immunoSEQ multiplex PCR, while TCRdb's copy carries only in-frame clones and drops some. The profile covers under 150,000 clones, with roughly 84% appearing a single time and approximately 26% taken by the ten largest. Analyses pooled second doses at about 4 or about 12 weeks. The sequence derives from an adult who received the AZD1222 COVID-19 vaccine. The chain employs TRBV11-2 and TRBJ1-2; no clear D gene. The material sequenced was peripheral blood, taken 28 days after the second AZD1222 dose. The DNA for the CDR3 is TGTGCCAGCAGCTTCGATGGATGGGCTGGCTACACCTTC. Its protein product is CASSFDGWAGYTF.